This T cell receptor beta chain was sequenced for a study of blood T cell repertoires in COVID-19. Overall study context: The samples span acute and convalescent COVID-19 from the United States, Italy and Spain. PBMCs, B-cell-depleted T cells, or T cells were the source of the cDNA or gDNA that made up the material.

Using immunoSEQ multiplex PCR, the repertoire was profiled, and TCRdb retains in-frame clones only, with some absent. This sample has more than 25,000 clones; almost 90% occur once, and the top ten carry 15% to 20%. The TCR originated in a man in his 70s with acute or convalescent COVID-19. The sequenced sample was peripheral blood.

CDR3 coding DNA: TGTGCCAGCAGCGTAGTGACGGGAGGAGGCAATGAGCAGTTCTTC. Protein: CASSVVTGGGNEQFF. This sequence joins TRBV9 and TRBJ2-1, with 7 bases matching TRBD2. CDR1 SGDLS and CDR2 YYNGEE come from the germline V gene. The V segment lost 0 bases and the J segment 6 bases; nucleotides outside the gene matches: 6. The CDR3 is 15 amino acids.